This T cell receptor beta chain was documented in a study of T cells in pancreatic ductal adenocarcinoma. Study findings and constraints: Blood had more productive templates and roughly 8-fold more unique clonotypes than tumor.

Selected pancreatic ductal adenocarcinoma patients had undergone surgery without neoadjuvant therapy. Clones were sequenced by immunoSEQ multiplex PCR, and TCRdb holds only the in-frame ones, with some missing. The sample lists about 97,000 clones, roughly 96% occurring once. A remark on this clone: What it recognizes is unknown.

V was pared by 8 bases and J by 11 bases, with 5 bases of the junction left unmatched. The CDR3 consists of 11 residues. Germline lookup yields CDR1 SNHLY and CDR2 FYNNEI. The specimen sequenced was PBMCs. The rearrangement uses TRBV2 and TRBJ2-1; 8 positions agree with TRBD1. The source of this sequence is a human donor with pancreatic ductal adenocarcinoma. The CDR3 sequence: CASLGQGQQFF. CDR3 DNA sequence: TGTGCCAGCCTTGGACAGGGACAGCAGTTCTTC.